These 32 T cell receptor beta chains share one sample of origin, sequenced in a study of T cells expressing NK-cell markers. From the 5' RACE reads, TCRdb lists one entry per CDR3 protein and no DNA. Listed are fewer than 200,000 distinct CDR3 sequences; about 18% falls within the top ten. Sequenced sample: blood T cells: a sorted CD56 or NKG2C T cell subset, CD4+ or CD8+ T cells, or bulk PBMC T cells (not recorded which). The receptors stem from a woman between 18 and 69 years old in good health.

CDR3 residues: CASSVGVGGYTF. This chain joins TRBV12-3 or TRBV12-4 and TRBJ1-2. This CDR3 has 12 amino acids.

This chain links TRBV5-1 with TRBJ2-3. The CDR3 sequence is 15 residues long. Looked up from germline, CDR1 is SGHRS and CDR2 is YFSETQ. The CDR3 loop is CASSLMDPATDTQYF.

This chain's CDR3 is CASSSSGREYNEQFF. The rearrangement links TRBV7-2 to TRBJ2-1; TCRdb picks TRBD2, but there is no DNA to check that call. Germline V gene lookup returns CDR1 SGHTA and CDR2 FQGNSA. This CDR3 region has 15 residues.

This sequence joins TRBV5-1 and TRBJ2-1. The CDR3 is made up of 15 amino acids. Looked up from germline, CDR1 is SGHRS and CDR2 is YFSETQ. The CDR3 region is CASSLAHLSYNEQFF. Full variable domain (rest looked up from reference TRBV5-1 and TRBJ2-1): KAGVTQTPRYLIKTRGQQVTLSCSPISGHRSVSWYQQTPGQGLQFLFEYFSETQRNKGNFPGRFSGRQFSNSRSEMNVSTLELGDSALYLCASSLAHLSYNEQFFGPGTRLTVL.

The CDR3: CSATTPGHPLYEQYF. The chain uses TRBV20-1 and TRBJ2-7; there is no DNA to check the TCRdb D call of TRBD1. The CDR3 runs to 15 residues. Germline CDR1 reads DFQATT; CDR2 reads SNEGSKA (reference sequence).

This sequence joins TRBV19 and TRBJ1-2. The CDR3 loop spans 14 amino acids. Per germline, CDR1 LNHDA and CDR2 SQIVND (reference sequence). CDR3 region: CASSIYSVGYGYTF. Full variable domain (rest looked up from reference TRBV19 and TRBJ1-2): DGGITQSPKYLFRKEGQNVTLSCEQNLNHDAMYWYRQDPGQGLRLIYYSQIVNDFQKGDIAEGYSVSREKKESFPLTVTSAQKNPTAFYLCASSIYSVGYGYTFGSGTRLTVV.

The chain links TRBV7-8 to TRBJ1-1; with no DNA, the TCRdb D assignment of TRBD1 cannot be verified. The CDR3 runs 16 residues. CDR1 is SGHVS and CDR2 is FQNEAQ in the germline V gene. CDR3 loop: CASSFPMPGTETEAFF.

This sequence joins TRBV7-8 and TRBJ1-5. The germline CDR1 and CDR2 sequences are SGHVS and FQNEAQ. The length of the CDR3 is 14 residues. The CDR3 spells CASSFESVGQPQHF.

V and J are TRBV20-1 and TRBJ1-2; TCRdb's D call, TRBD1, is unchecked because there is no DNA. There are 16 residues in the CDR3. The germline V gene has CDR1 DFQATT and CDR2 SNEGSKA (reference sequence). CDR3 sequence reads: CSARDFRTGGNYGYTF.

The V call is TRBV5-1, the J call TRBJ2-7; TCRdb designates TRBD1, a call that cannot be tested without DNA. Germline loops: CDR1 SGHRS, CDR2 YFSETQ. The CDR3 consists of 17 residues. This chain's CDR3 is CASSLGQGAIGVTEQYF.

V is TRBV20-1 and J is TRBJ2-3; the TCRdb call, TRBD2, lacks DNA for checking. CDR3 length: 16 amino acids. Germline CDR1 and CDR2: DFQATT and SNEGSKA (reference sequence). The CDR3 is CSARVNSGGQSDTQYF.

The J gene is TRBJ2-2, the V gene TRBV2; lacking DNA, the TRBD2 call made by TCRdb goes unchecked. In germline, CDR1 is SNHLY, CDR2 FYNNEI. This CDR3 contains 15 residues. The CDR3 region is CASSERLAGTGELFF.

The chain couples TRBV11-2 to TRBJ1-5; the D gene TCRdb calls, TRBD1, cannot be checked with no DNA. This CDR3 is built from 16 residues. CDR1 is SGHAT, CDR2 FQNNGV, per germline. The CDR3 spells CASSPGTGHLDQPQHF.

The chain has TRBV21-1 and TRBJ2-1; no DNA is available, so the TRBD2 call from TCRdb remains unchecked. TRBV21-1 is given as a pseudogene. This CDR3 has 18 residues. CDR3: CASSPPWTSGVDEDEQFF.

This rearrangement joins TRBV5-6 to TRBJ1-5. Germline-derived CDR1 and CDR2 are SGHDT and YYEEEE. The CDR3 is made up of 16 amino acids. The CDR3: CASSLGPSGSNQPQHF.

The CDR3 protein is CASSGQGTYEQYF. This chain joins TRBV4-1 and TRBJ2-7; TCRdb names TRBD1, which stays unverified in the absence of DNA. Germline CDR1 is MGHRA and CDR2 is YSYEKL. CDR3 length: 13 residues.

V is TRBV4-1 and J is TRBJ1-3; TCRdb lists TRBD1, though no DNA is available to test this call. The CDR3 has 16 amino acids. Germline V gives CDR1 MGHRA, CDR2 YSYEKL. CDR3 in amino acids: CASSHGIGNSGNTIYF.

The gene calls are TRBV20-1 and TRBJ1-5. The CDR3 length is 15 residues. The V gene's germline CDR1 is DFQATT and CDR2 SNEGSKA (reference sequence). Here the CDR3 reads CSARDGPVNGQPQHF.

The chain couples TRBV5-6 to TRBJ2-7. This CDR3 has 12 residues. Germline CDR1 SGHDT, CDR2 YYEEEE. CDR3 residues: CASSPWGFEQYF.

The J gene is TRBJ2-3, the V gene TRBV20-1; without DNA, the TCRdb call of TRBD2 cannot be checked. The CDR3 spans 16 residues. CDR1 and CDR2 (germline): DFQATT, SNEGSKA (reference sequence). The CDR3 loop reads CSPYGGSFAGTDTQYF.

The V call is TRBV12-3 or TRBV12-4, the J call TRBJ1-6. The CDR3 contains 12 residues. CDR3 region: CASARGVSPLHF.

The rearrangement joins TRBV11-2 to TRBJ2-2; TCRdb returns TRBD2, unconfirmable since there is no DNA. Germline V gene data show CDR1 as SGHAT and CDR2 as FQNNGV. The CDR3 extends over 18 amino acids. This CDR3 is CASSLGGETSGYTGELFF. The full variable domain, in which reference TRBV11-2 and TRBJ2-2 provide the parts outside the CDR3, is EAGVAQSPRYKIIEKRQSVAFWCNPISGHATLYWYQQILGQGPKLLIQFQNNGVVDDSQLPKDRFSAERLKGVDSTLKIQPAKLEDSAVYLCASSLGGETSGYTGELFFGEGSRLTVL.

The J gene is TRBJ1-3, the V gene TRBV24-1; TCRdb names TRBD1, which stays unverified in the absence of DNA. The CDR3 is 17 amino acids. Germline V gene sequence: CDR1 KGHDR, CDR2 SFDVKD. The CDR3 sequence: CATSDGRLARSGNTIYF.

The genes are TRBV13 and TRBJ2-7; the TCRdb call, TRBD2, lacks DNA for checking. This CDR3 has 15 amino acids. The V gene's germline CDR1 is PRHDT and CDR2 FYEKMQ (reference sequence). This chain's CDR3 is CASSPRLAGGGEQYF.

The chain is built from TRBV12-3 or TRBV12-4 and TRBJ1-2; TCRdb's D gene call, TRBD1, goes unchecked for lack of DNA. The CDR3 consists of 13 residues. CDR3 in amino acids: CASRTGGGLGYTF.

The chain uses TRBV29-1 and TRBJ2-3; TCRdb outputs TRBD2, but without DNA this stays unchecked. There are 16 residues in the CDR3. Germline loops: CDR1 SQVTM, CDR2 ANQGSEA. CDR3 loop: CSVEGPGRPRTDTQYF.

CDR3 sequence: CASSLWLANTGELFF. The chain has TRBV5-4 and TRBJ2-2. CDR3 length equals 15 residues. Per the germline V gene, CDR1 is SGHNT and CDR2 is YYREEE (reference sequence).

The chain couples TRBV5-5 to TRBJ2-5; without DNA, the TCRdb call of TRBD2 cannot be checked. The CDR3 sequence is 13 residues long. Germline CDR1 is SGHKS and CDR2 is YYEKEE (reference sequence). The CDR3 reads CASSSSVLETQYF.

J is TRBJ1-1 and V is TRBV10-3. This CDR3 has 13 residues. CDR1 ENHRY and CDR2 SYGVKD come from the germline V gene. The chain's CDR3 is CAISSDTNTEAFF.

The chain has TRBV12-3 or TRBV12-4 and TRBJ2-1; TCRdb's D call, TRBD1, is unchecked because there is no DNA. This CDR3 has 15 amino acids. CDR3 sequence reads: CASSPGRGWSNEQFF.

The chain is built from TRBV7-8 and TRBJ2-3; the D call of TRBD1 rests on TCRdb alone, since no DNA is present to check it. The germline V gene has CDR1 SGHVS and CDR2 FQNEAQ. This CDR3 is 16 amino acids long. The CDR3 is CASSLGQGLVTDTQYF. The complete variable domain, with remaining parts taken from reference TRBV7-8 and TRBJ2-3, reads GAGVSQSPRYKVAKRGQDVALRCDPISGHVSLFWYQQALGQGPEFLTYFQNEAQLDKSGLPSDRFFAERPEGSVSTLKIQRTQQEDSAVYLCASSLGQGLVTDTQYFGPGTRLTVL.

The chain links TRBV6-1 to TRBJ1-5. This CDR3 is built from 13 residues. Germline V gene data show CDR1 as MNHNS and CDR2 as SASEGT. CDR3 sequence: CASSEGRGRAQHF.